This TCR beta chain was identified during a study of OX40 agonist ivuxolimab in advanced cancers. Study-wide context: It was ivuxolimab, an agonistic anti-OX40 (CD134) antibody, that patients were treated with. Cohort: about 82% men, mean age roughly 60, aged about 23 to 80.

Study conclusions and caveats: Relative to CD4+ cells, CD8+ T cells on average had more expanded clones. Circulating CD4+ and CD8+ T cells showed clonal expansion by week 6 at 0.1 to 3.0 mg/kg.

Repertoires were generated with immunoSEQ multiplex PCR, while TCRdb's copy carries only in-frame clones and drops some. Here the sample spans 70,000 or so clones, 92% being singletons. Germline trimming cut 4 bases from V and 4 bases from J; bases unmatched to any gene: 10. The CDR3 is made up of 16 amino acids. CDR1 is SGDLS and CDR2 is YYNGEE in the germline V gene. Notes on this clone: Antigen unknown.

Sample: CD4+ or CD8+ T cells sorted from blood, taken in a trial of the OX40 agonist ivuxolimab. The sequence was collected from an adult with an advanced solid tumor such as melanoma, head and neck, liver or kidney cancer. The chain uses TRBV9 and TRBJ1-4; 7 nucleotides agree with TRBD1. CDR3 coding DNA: TGTGCCAGCAGCAATAGTGTGGACAGGATTAATGAAAAACTGTTTTTT. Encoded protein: CASSNSVDRINEKLFF.